The 5 T cell receptor beta chains reported below all come from one sample, sequenced in a study of cytomegalovirus exposure and HLA in healthy donors. Primers included in the PCR were 60 Vbeta and 13 Jbeta primers. Sequencing used immunoSEQ multiplex PCR; TCRdb keeps in-frame clones, though not all of them. The sample carries 33,000 or so clones, less than 85% recorded once. Sequencing was carried out using PBMCs. Source of these receptors: a woman under 40 in good health and CMV-seropositive.

The chain is built from TRBV18 and TRBJ1-2; no clear D. Trimming cost V 0 bases and J 4 bases, with 6 bases left between them. In germline, CDR1 is KGHSH, CDR2 LQKENI. The CDR3 contains 13 residues. As DNA, the CDR3 is TGTGCCAGCTCACCACCGGGCAGCTATGGCTACACCTTC. It yields the protein CASSPPGSYGYTF.

The chain links TRBV19 to TRBJ2-7; D possibly corresponds to TRBD2 (5 bases). The germline V gene has CDR1 LNHDA and CDR2 SQIVND (reference sequence). Trimming stripped 8 bases from V and 5 bases from J, with 16 bases between. This CDR3 is built from 13 residues. CDR3 in amino acids: CASAAAGEHEQYF. The CDR3 DNA follows: TGTGCCAGTGCTGCGGCCGGGGAACACGAGCAGTACTTC.

This chain uses TRBV29-1 with TRBJ1-4, with 12 bases lining up with TRBD1. Unmatched junction bases numbered 13, after V lost 7 bases and J lost 16 bases. The CDR3 is 13 amino acids. Looked up from germline, CDR1 is SQVTM and CDR2 is ANQGSEA. The CDR3 reads CSAARDRGQKTFF. The CDR3 nucleotides are TGCAGCGCTGCCCGGGACAGGGGGCAAAAGACGTTTTTT.

The chain links TRBV10-3 to TRBJ2-7; TRBD2 matches 8 bases. Germline lookup yields CDR1 ENHRY and CDR2 SYGVKD. The CDR3 loop spans 12 amino acids. V lost 10 bases and J lost 6; bases outside the gene matches: 8. CDR3 in DNA: TGTGCCACCCGAGCAAGCGGGAGCGAGCAGTACTTC. Its translation: CATRASGSEQYF.

The chain recombines TRBV5-4 with TRBJ2-1; TRBD1 agrees at 8 bases. CDR3 length equals 12 residues. CDR1 and CDR2 (germline): SGHNT, YYREEE (reference sequence). J was trimmed by 8 bases and V by 4 bases; bases with no gene match: 2. The CDR3 DNA reads as TGTGCCAGCAGCGTGACAGGGGATGAGCAGTTCTTC. This gives the protein CASSVTGDEQFF. Full variable domain (outside the CDR3, taken from reference TRBV5-4 and TRBJ2-1): ETGVTQSPTHLIKTRGQQVTLRCSSQSGHNTVSWYQQALGQGPQFIFQYYREEENGRGNFPPRFSGLQFPNYSSELNVNALELDDSALYLCASSVTGDEQFFGPGTRLTVL.